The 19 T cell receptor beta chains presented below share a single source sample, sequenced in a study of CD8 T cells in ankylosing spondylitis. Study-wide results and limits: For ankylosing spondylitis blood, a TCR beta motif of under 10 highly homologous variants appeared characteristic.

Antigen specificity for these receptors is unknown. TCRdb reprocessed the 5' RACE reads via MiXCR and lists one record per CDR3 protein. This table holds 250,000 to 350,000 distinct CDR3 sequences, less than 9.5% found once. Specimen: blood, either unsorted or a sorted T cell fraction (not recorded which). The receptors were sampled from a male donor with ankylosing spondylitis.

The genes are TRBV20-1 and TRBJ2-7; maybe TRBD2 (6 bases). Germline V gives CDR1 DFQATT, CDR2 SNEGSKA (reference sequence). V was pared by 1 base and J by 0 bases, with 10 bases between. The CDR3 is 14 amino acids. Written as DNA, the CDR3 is TGCAGTGCTAGAGTCGGGACTTCCTCCTACGAGCAGTACTTC. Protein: CSARVGTSSYEQYF.

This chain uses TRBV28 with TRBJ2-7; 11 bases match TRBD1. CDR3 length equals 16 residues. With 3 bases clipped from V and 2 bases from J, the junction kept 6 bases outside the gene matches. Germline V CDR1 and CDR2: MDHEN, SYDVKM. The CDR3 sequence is CASSFRGTGGTYEQYF. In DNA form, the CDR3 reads TGTGCCAGCAGTTTTCGAGGGACAGGGGGAACCTACGAGCAGTACTTC. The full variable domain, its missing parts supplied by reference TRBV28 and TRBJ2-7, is DVKVTQSSRYLVKRTGEKVFLECVQDMDHENMFWYRQDPGLGLRLIYFSYDVKMKEKGDIPEGYSVSREKKERFSLILESASTNQTSMYLCASSFRGTGGTYEQYFGPGTRLTVT.

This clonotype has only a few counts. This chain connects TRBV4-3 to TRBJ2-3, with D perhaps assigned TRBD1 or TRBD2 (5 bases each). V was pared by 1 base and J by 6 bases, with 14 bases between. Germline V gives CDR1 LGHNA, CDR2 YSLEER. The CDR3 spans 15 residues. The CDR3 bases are TGCGCCAGCAGCCAAGTCCGAGGGACCGGTGATACGCAGTATTTT. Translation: CASSQVRGTGDTQYF.

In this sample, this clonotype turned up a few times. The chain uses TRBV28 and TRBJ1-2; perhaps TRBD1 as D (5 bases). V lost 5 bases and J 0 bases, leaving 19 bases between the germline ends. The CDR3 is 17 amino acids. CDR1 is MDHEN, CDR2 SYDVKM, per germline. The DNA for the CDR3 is TGTGCCAGCAGTGCCTACGGGACGTTTCGAACTAACTATGGCTACACCTTC. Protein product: CASSAYGTFRTNYGYTF.

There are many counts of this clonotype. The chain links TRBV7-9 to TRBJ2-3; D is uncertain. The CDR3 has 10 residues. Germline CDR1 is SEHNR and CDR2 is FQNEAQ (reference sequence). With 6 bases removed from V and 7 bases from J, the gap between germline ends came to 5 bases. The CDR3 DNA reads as TGTGCCAGCAGGAACTATACGCAGTATTTT. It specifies CASRNYTQYF.

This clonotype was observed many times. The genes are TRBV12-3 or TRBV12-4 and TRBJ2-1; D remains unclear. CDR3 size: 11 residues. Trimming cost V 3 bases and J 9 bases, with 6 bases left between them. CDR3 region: CASSFRSEQFF. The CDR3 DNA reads TGTGCCAGCAGTTTCCGGTCTGAGCAGTTCTTC.

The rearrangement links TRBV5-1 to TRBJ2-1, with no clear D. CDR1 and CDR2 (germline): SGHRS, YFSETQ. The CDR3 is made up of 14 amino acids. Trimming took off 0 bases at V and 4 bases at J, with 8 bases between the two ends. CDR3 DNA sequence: TGCGCCAGCAGCTTGGACGTGGGTTACAATGAGCAGTTCTTC. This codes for CASSLDVGYNEQFF.

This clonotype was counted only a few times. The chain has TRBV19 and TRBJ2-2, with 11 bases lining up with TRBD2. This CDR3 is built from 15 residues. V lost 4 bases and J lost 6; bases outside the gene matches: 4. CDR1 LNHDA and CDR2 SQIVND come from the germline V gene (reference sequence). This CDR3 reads CASSKLAGAAGELFF. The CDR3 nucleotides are TGTGCCAGTAGTAAACTAGCGGGAGCGGCCGGGGAGCTGTTTTTT.

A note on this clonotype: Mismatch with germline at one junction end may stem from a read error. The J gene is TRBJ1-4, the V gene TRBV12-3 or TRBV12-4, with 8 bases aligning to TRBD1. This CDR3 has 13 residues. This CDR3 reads CARSWTGREKLFF. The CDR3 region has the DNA TGTGCCAGGAGTTGGACAGGGCGTGAAAAACTGTTTTTT.

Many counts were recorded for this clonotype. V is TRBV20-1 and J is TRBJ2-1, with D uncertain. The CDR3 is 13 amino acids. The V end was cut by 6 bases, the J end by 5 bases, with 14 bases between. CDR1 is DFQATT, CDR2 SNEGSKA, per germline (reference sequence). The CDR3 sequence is CSAPVLGDNEQFF. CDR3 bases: TGCAGTGCACCGGTCCTTGGAGACAATGAGCAGTTCTTC.

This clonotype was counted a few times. CDR3 loop: CSAMGLAENTGELFF. DNA of the CDR3: TGCAGTGCTATGGGACTAGCGGAAAACACCGGGGAGCTGTTTTTT. The V and J genes are TRBV20-1 and TRBJ2-2, with 11 bases aligning to TRBD2. Germline V gene sequence: CDR1 DFQATT, CDR2 SNEGSKA (reference sequence). V dropped 4 bases and J dropped 2; count of bases not matched to a gene: 3. CDR3 length equals 15 residues.

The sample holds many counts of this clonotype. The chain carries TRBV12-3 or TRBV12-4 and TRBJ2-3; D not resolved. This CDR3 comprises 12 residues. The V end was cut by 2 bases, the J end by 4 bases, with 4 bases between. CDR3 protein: CASSLNPDTQYF. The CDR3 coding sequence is TGTGCCAGCAGTTTAAATCCAGATACGCAGTATTTT.

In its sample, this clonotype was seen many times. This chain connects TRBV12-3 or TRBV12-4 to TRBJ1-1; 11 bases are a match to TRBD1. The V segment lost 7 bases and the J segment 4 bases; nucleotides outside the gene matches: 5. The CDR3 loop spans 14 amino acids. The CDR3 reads CASMKGQGGTEAFF. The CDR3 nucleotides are TGTGCCAGCATGAAGGGACAGGGGGGCACTGAAGCTTTCTTT.

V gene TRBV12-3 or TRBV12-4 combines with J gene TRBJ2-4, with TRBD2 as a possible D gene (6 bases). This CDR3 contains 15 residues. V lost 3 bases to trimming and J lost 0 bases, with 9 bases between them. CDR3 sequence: CASSFTGEAKNIQYF. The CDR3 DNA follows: TGTGCCAGCAGTTTCACGGGAGAAGCCAAAAACATTCAGTACTTC.

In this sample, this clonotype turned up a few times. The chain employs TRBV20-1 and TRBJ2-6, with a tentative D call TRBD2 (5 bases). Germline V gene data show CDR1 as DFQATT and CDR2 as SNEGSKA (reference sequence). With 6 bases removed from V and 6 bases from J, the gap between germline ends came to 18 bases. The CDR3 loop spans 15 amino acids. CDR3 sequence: CSAPYPWGEANVLTF. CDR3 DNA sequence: TGCAGTGCACCTTACCCGTGGGGAGAGGCCAACGTCCTGACTTTC.

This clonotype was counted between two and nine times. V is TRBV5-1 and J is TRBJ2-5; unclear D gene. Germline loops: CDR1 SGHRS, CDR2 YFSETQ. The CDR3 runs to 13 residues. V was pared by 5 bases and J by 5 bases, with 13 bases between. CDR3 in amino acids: CASSPVEEETQYF. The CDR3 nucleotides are TGCGCCAGCAGTCCTGTTGAAGAGGAGACCCAGTACTTC. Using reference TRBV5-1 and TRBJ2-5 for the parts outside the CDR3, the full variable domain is KAGVTQTPRYLIKTRGQQVTLSCSPISGHRSVSWYQQTPGQGLQFLFEYFSETQRNKGNFPGRFSGRQFSNSRSEMNVSTLELGDSALYLCASSPVEEETQYFGPGTRLLVL.

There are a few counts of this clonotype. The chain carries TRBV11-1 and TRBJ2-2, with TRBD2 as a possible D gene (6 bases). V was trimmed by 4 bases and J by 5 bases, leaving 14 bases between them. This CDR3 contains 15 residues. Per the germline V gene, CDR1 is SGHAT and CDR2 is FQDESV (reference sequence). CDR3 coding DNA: TGTGCCAGCAGCTCCCGACTAGGATGGACCGGGGAGCTGTTTTTT. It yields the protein CASSSRLGWTGELFF.

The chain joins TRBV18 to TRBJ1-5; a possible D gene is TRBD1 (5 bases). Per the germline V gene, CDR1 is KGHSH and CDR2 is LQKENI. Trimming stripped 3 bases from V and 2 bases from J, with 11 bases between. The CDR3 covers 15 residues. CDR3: CASSPVGDGNQPQHF. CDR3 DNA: TGTGCCAGCTCACCGGTAGGGGATGGCAATCAGCCCCAGCATTTT.

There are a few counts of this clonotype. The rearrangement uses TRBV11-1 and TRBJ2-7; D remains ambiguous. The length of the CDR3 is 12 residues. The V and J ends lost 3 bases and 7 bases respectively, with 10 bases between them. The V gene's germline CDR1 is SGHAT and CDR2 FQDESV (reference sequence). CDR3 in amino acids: CASSFRSREQYF. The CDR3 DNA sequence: TGTGCCAGCAGCTTCAGGTCACGAGAGCAGTACTTC.